What follows are 31 T cell receptor beta chains derived from one specimen sequenced in a study of tumor and adjacent non-tumor tissue in lung cancer. The library came from three nested PCR rounds adapted from ARM-PCR protocols. TCRdb re-called the multiplex PCR reads through MiXCR, storing one row per CDR3 protein. The data contain more than 55,000 distinct CDR3 sequences, more than 65% of them singletons. The template was RNA from unsorted bulk tissue. More than 3 cm separated this lung sample from the edge of the tumor. Sequenced material: distant non-tumor lung tissue. Receptor source: a man in his 60s with non-small cell lung cancer.

The chain links TRBV29-1 to TRBJ1-2; D unclear. Germline CDR1 reads SQVTM; CDR2 reads ANQGSEA. CDR3 length equals 12 residues. CDR3 protein: CGTLGILYGYTF. The CDR3 nucleotides are TGCGGCACCCTAGGGATCCTCTATGGCTACACCTTC.

This clonotype was seen ten or more times. A read error may explain this, as a much larger clone is one base away. In this CDR3 the conserved last residue, phenylalanine or tryptophan, is missing, so a read error is likely. The V and J genes are TRBV29-1 and TRBJ1-1; possibly TRBD1 for D (5 bases). CDR1 is SQVTM and CDR2 is ANQGSEA in the germline V gene. The CDR3 has 13 amino acids. The germline V and J ends were trimmed by 3 bases and 5 bases, with 13 bases remaining between them. The CDR3 nucleotides are TGCAGCGTTGATGGGGGGGGGGTAACTGAAGCTTTCCTT. Amino acids: CSVDGGGVTEAFL.

Details on this clonotype: One end of the junction is discordant with germline, which a read error may explain. The chain has TRBV7-8 and TRBJ1-2, with D perhaps matching TRBD1 (6 bases). CDR1 is SGHVS, CDR2 FQNEAQ, per germline. CDR3 length: 15 residues. CDR3 sequence reads: CASNLMTGPNYGYAF. CDR3 nucleotide sequence: TGTGCCAGCAACTTAATGACAGGCCCTAACTATGGCTACGCCTTC.

On this clonotype itself: At one end the junction does not follow the germline gene, possibly because of a read error. V is TRBV6-2 or TRBV6-3 and J is TRBJ2-1, with D tentatively TRBD2 (5 bases). The CDR3 has 15 amino acids. Germline V gives CDR1 MNHEY, CDR2 SVGEGT. CDR3 protein: CAGSYSELVNDEQFF. The DNA of the CDR3 is TGTGCCGGCAGTTACTCCGAACTAGTCAACGATGAGCAGTTCTTC.

The count of this clonotype is one. The chain combines TRBV5-4 with TRBJ2-3, with D perhaps assigned TRBD1 or TRBD2 (5 bases each). With 4 bases removed from V and 12 bases from J, the gap between germline ends came to 27 bases. CDR3 size: 16 residues. CDR1 is SGHNT, CDR2 YYREEE, per germline (reference sequence). DNA for the CDR3: TGTGCCAGCAGCCCTATCGAGTGGGAGCAGGGAGATATTCAGTATTTT. This codes for CASSPIEWEQGDIQYF.

For this clonotype: Sequence at one end of the junction differs from germline and may be a read error. The chain links TRBV10-3 to TRBJ2-6; 16 nucleotides line up with TRBD2. The CDR3 totals 20 residues. The germline V gene has CDR1 ENHRY and CDR2 SYGVKD. CDR3 protein: CAISEHGTSGRDPGTNILTF. CDR3 nucleotide sequence: TGTGCCATCAGTGAACATGGGACTAGCGGGAGGGACCCTGGGACCAACATCCTGACTTTC.

To note about this clonotype: A junction boundary mismatches the germline segment, possibly from a read error. This chain links TRBV14 with TRBJ2-1; D not resolved. The CDR3 covers 15 residues. The germline gives CDR1 SGHDN, CDR2 FVKESK. In DNA form, the CDR3 reads TGTGCCAGCTGCCAAATCAAGACTTCTCTCAATGGGCAGTTCTTC. It yields the protein CASCQIKTSLNGQFF.

Comments on this clonotype: As the CDR3 is not closed by the conserved phenylalanine or tryptophan, this likely results from a read error. The CDR3 DNA sequence: TGTACCAGCAGCCCCGCAAGGGCGTTGGACAATGAGCAGTTCCTC. Encoded protein: CTSSPARALDNEQFL. The chain combines TRBV11-1 with TRBJ2-1, with D unclear. Germline V gene data show CDR1 as SGHAT and CDR2 as FQDESV (reference sequence). CDR3 length: 15 amino acids.

The V and J genes are TRBV6-1 and TRBJ2-4; D possibly matches TRBD1 or TRBD2 (6 bases each). Germline values: CDR1 MNHNS, CDR2 SASEGT. The CDR3 spans 16 residues. The CDR3 spells CGTSEKGGNRKNIQYF. The CDR3 DNA reads as TGTGGCACCAGCGAGAAAGGGGGGAATAGAAAAAACATTCAGTACTTC.

The CDR3 DNA follows: TGTGCCAGCAGTCCCACCCTAGCGGGTTACTCCTACGAGCAGTACTTC. Translated: CASSPTLAGYSYEQYF. This chain uses TRBV12-3 or TRBV12-4 with TRBJ2-7; 8 nucleotides match TRBD2. The J segment lost 0 bases and the V segment lost 5 bases, leaving 9 bases of the junction unmatched. The CDR3 consists of 16 residues.

Worth noting for this clonotype: An end of the junction differs from the germline gene, which may be a read error. The rearrangement joins TRBV29-1 to TRBJ1-4; D is ambiguous. The CDR3 length is 15 residues. Germline V lookup: CDR1 SQVTM, CDR2 ANQGSEA. For the CDR3, the DNA is TGCAGCGTTGAAGATCTAAAGGGAGCGGATGGAAAACTGTTCTTT. Its protein is CSVEDLKGADGKLFF.

As concerns this clonotype: As the CDR3 is not closed by the conserved phenylalanine or tryptophan, this likely results from a read error. CDR3 amino acids: CVSSPGQGIIEQFS. CDR3 coding DNA: TGTGTCAGCAGTCCGGGACAGGGGATAATTGAGCAGTTCTCC. The chain couples TRBV6-2 or TRBV6-3 to TRBJ2-1; TRBD1 agrees at 10 bases. CDR1 MNHEY and CDR2 SVGEGT come from the germline V gene. CDR3 length: 14 residues.

Comment on this clonotype: Here the CDR3 omits its conserved ending phenylalanine or tryptophan, so a read error is the likely source. The rearrangement uses TRBV6-5 and TRBJ2-7; D ambiguous. In germline, CDR1 is MNHEY, CDR2 SVGAGI. CDR3 length: 14 amino acids. CDR3 residues: CASSRAVFSYGQYL. CDR3 nucleotide sequence: TGTGCCAGCAGTCGGGCCGTCTTCTCCTACGGGCAGTACCTC.

This clonotype has just a few counts. A single base separates this from a much larger clone, so it may be a read error. The rearrangement links TRBV28 to TRBJ2-3; perhaps TRBD2 as D (6 bases). The CDR3 has 14 residues. V shed 10 bases and J shed 6 bases, with 20 bases lying between them. The germline V gene has CDR1 MDHEN and CDR2 SYDVKM. CDR3 DNA: TGTGCCAACAGCCCATCGTGGGGGGTTGATACGCAGTATTTT. Translated: CANSPSWGVDTQYF.

Concerning this clonotype: The junction does not match germline at one end; this may be a read error. This chain links TRBV6-5 with TRBJ2-5; the D gene is possibly TRBD1 (6 bases). The CDR3 covers 12 residues. CDR1 is MNHEY, CDR2 SVGAGI, per germline. The chain's CDR3 is CVSINREETQYF. The CDR3, as DNA: TGTGTCAGCATAAACAGGGAGGAGACCCAGTACTTC.

This clonotype was observed once. Germline and junction disagree at one end, which may indicate a read error. The chain uses TRBV29-1 and TRBJ1-1; tentative D call: TRBD1 (6 bases). This CDR3 comprises 13 residues. From germline, CDR1 is SQVTM and CDR2 ANQGSEA. The CDR3 loop is CSVSEGGNTEVFF. CDR3 bases: TGCAGCGTTAGTGAAGGGGGGAACACTGAAGTTTTCTTT. The full variable domain, with the rest looked up from reference TRBV29-1 and TRBJ1-1, is SAVISQKPSRDICQRGTSLTIQCQVDSQVTMMFWYRQQPGQSLTLIATANQGSEATYESGFVIDKFPISRPNLTFSTLTVSNMSPEDSSIYLCSVSEGGNTEVFFGQGTRLTVV.

On this clonotype itself: A read error may account for a junction end that differs from germline. The chain recombines TRBV5-4 with TRBJ2-2; 8 bases line up with TRBD2. The CDR3 is made up of 15 amino acids. From germline, CDR1 is SGHNT and CDR2 YYREEE (reference sequence). The CDR3 DNA reads as TGTGCTAGCAGCTTCTTAGCGGGGAACAGCGGGGAGCTGTTTTTT. This codes for CASSFLAGNSGELFF.

To note about this clonotype: An end of the junction does not agree with germline; a read error may underlie this. This chain uses TRBV6-5 with TRBJ2-6; weak D call: TRBD2 (6 bases). Germline CDR1 and CDR2: MNHEY and SVGAGI. There are 14 residues in the CDR3. CDR3 sequence: CANSGLSGANVPTF. CDR3 DNA sequence: TGCGCCAACAGCGGGCTATCTGGGGCCAACGTCCCGACTTTC.

As for this clonotype: Relative to the germline gene, one junction end is altered; a read error may explain this. The CDR3 bases are TGTGCCAGCAGGGGGGCGGGGATAGGCACAGATGCGCAGTATTTT. Its translation is CASRGAGIGTDAQYF. The V call is TRBV28, the J call TRBJ2-3; either TRBD1 or TRBD2 may fit D (6 bases each). Germline V gene lookup returns CDR1 MDHEN and CDR2 SYDVKM. The CDR3 extends over 15 amino acids. Supplemented by reference TRBV28 and TRBJ2-3, the full variable domain reads DVKVTQSSRYLVKRTGEKVFLECVQDMDHENMFWYRQDPGLGLRLIYFSYDVKMKEKGDIPEGYSVSREKKERFSLILESASTNQTSMYLCASRGAGIGTDAQYFGPGTRLTVL.

Of note for this clonotype: This may arise from a read error, as a much more abundant clone is one base away. The chain couples TRBV20-1 to TRBJ2-1; tentative D call: TRBD1 (6 bases). The CDR3 is 12 amino acids. The germline gives CDR1 DFQATT, CDR2 SNEGSKA (reference sequence). In DNA, the CDR3 is TGCAGTGCTAGAAGGGACACCAGCGAGCAGGTCTTC. It codes for CSARRDTSEQVF.

The rearrangement joins TRBV29-1 to TRBJ2-5; 8 nucleotides align to TRBD1. The CDR3 has 13 residues. The trim removed 7 bases at V and 4 bases at J, leaving 8 bases unmatched. Germline CDR1 reads SQVTM; CDR2 reads ANQGSEA. CDR3 loop: CSEGQGFGETQYF. The DNA for the CDR3 is TGCAGCGAAGGACAGGGATTCGGAGAGACCCAGTACTTC.

The chain uses TRBV5-4 and TRBJ2-6, with TRBD2 as a possible D gene (6 bases). The germline V gene has CDR1 SGHNT and CDR2 YYREEE (reference sequence). CDR3 size: 15 residues. Trimming cost V 0 bases and J 2 bases, with 6 bases left between them. CDR3 coding DNA: TGTGCCAGCAGCTTGGCGGGGGCTGGGGCCAACGTCCTGACTTTC. Its translation is CASSLAGAGANVLTF.

A remark on this clonotype: A junction end diverges from the germline sequence, so it may reflect a read error. The chain couples TRBV6-2 or TRBV6-3 to TRBJ1-6; 8 bases map to TRBD1. Germline V gene data show CDR1 as MNHEY and CDR2 as SVGEGT. This CDR3 spans 14 amino acids. CDR3 nucleotide sequence: TGTGCCAGCAGCCGGACAGGGAAGTGGTCACCCCCCCACTTT. Protein sequence: CASSRTGKWSPPHF.

In regard to this clonotype: The junction shows a germline mismatch at one end, possibly a read error. V gene TRBV10-1 combines with J gene TRBJ2-6, with D perhaps matching TRBD1 (6 bases). Per germline, CDR1 WNHNN and CDR2 SYGVQD (reference sequence). This CDR3 has 16 amino acids. Here the CDR3 reads CTSSPGQSCGANVLTF. In DNA form, the CDR3 reads TGCACCAGCAGTCCAGGACAGTCATGTGGGGCCAACGTCCTGACTTTC.

In DNA, the CDR3 is TGTGCCAGCAGCCGTGACAACAGCAATCAGCCCCAGTATTTT. Protein product: CASSRDNSNQPQYF. The chain has TRBV28 and TRBJ1-5; D is ambiguous. The last part of the DNA fits TRBJ2-3 better; the J call may be wrong. This CDR3 spans 14 amino acids. The germline V gene encodes CDR1 MDHEN and CDR2 SYDVKM.

Worth noting for this clonotype: A much larger clone sits a single nucleotide away, making a read error possible. The rearrangement links TRBV5-1 to TRBJ2-2, with 7 positions matching TRBD2. The ends lost 3 bases at V and 5 bases at J; junction bases unmatched: 7. The CDR3 has 15 residues. Germline assignment: CDR1 SGHRS and CDR2 YFSETQ. CDR3 DNA sequence: TGCGCCAGCAGCTGGGGGACTACAAAGACCGGGGAGCTGTTTTTT. This translates into CASSWGTTKTGELFF.

With regard to this clonotype: Compared with germline, one end of the junction differs, possibly owing to a read error. The genes are TRBV6-1 and TRBJ2-1; the D call may be TRBD1 or TRBD2 (5 bases each). The V gene's germline CDR1 is MNHNS and CDR2 SASEGT. The CDR3 totals 13 residues. The CDR3 loop is CATSGRSYNGQFF. The CDR3 region has the DNA TGTGCCACGTCGGGACGGTCCTATAATGGGCAGTTCTTC.

Notes on this clonotype: Here the CDR3 omits its conserved ending phenylalanine or tryptophan, so a read error is the likely source. The chain recombines TRBV6-5 with TRBJ1-1; D not certain. Trimming stripped 3 bases from V and 6 bases from J, with 17 bases between. The CDR3 contains 15 residues. Germline-derived CDR1 and CDR2 are MNHEY and SVGAGI. CDR3 nucleotides: TGTGCCAGCAGTTATGGCGGTCAGGTGTCCGCTGAAGCTTTCTCT. It yields the protein CASSYGGQVSAEAFS.

This clonotype was seen a handful of times. This may come from a read error, since a much larger clone is one base off. This sequence joins TRBV10-3 and TRBJ2-7; D not certain. Trimming took 2 bases from V and 7 from J, leaving 9 bases between them. The CDR3 covers 12 residues. Germline V CDR1 and CDR2: ENHRY, SYGVKD. The CDR3 nucleotides read TGTGCCATCAGTGAGCCGAGAGTAGAGCAGTACTTC. As protein: CAISEPRVEQYF.

The table lists this clonotype with a count of one. This sequence joins TRBV28 and TRBJ2-3; 7 bases match TRBD2. With V trimmed by 5 bases and J by 2 bases, 7 bases remained unmatched. Germline values: CDR1 MDHEN, CDR2 SYDVKM. The CDR3 totals 15 residues. The CDR3 is CASSQPSGLTDTQYF. The CDR3 DNA follows: TGTGCCAGCAGTCAACCTAGCGGCCTCACAGATACGCAGTATTTT.

For this clonotype: The germline gene is not matched at one end of the junction; a read error may be the cause. This sequence joins TRBV6-2 or TRBV6-3 and TRBJ2-3; 7 positions match TRBD1. The CDR3 loop spans 15 amino acids. Germline V gene sequence: CDR1 MNHEY, CDR2 SVGEGT. CDR3 bases: TGTGCCAGCAGTTACTCAGGGACAGTCACTGATACGCAGTGTTTT. Amino acid sequence: CASSYSGTVTDTQCF.